The 21 T cell receptor beta chains in this list originate from one sample, sequenced in a study of shared clonotypes between healthy human individuals. The method was immunoSEQ multiplex PCR; TCRdb's version includes in-frame clones alone and lacks a portion of them. The table includes millions of clones, roughly 94% detected once. Sequenced input: naive CD4+ T cells sorted from blood. The subset denotes: CD45RA+ positively selected. Every receptor here comes from a young man in good health.

The chain joins TRBV2 to TRBJ1-2; D uncertain. Germline CDR1 and CDR2: SNHLY and FYNNEI. Trimming took 8 bases from V and 4 from J, leaving 14 bases between them. The CDR3 covers 13 residues. This CDR3 is CASGSGVFYGYTF. CDR3 coding DNA: TGTGCCAGCGGATCGGGAGTCTTCTATGGCTACACCTTC. Full variable domain (outside the CDR3, taken from reference TRBV2 and TRBJ1-2): EPEVTQTPSHQVTQMGQEVILRCVPISNHLYFYWYRQILGQKVEFLVSFYNNEISEKSEIFDDQFSVERPDGSNFTLKIRSTKLEDSAMYFCASGSGVFYGYTFGSGTRLTVV.

The V and J genes are TRBV9 and TRBJ1-5; D uncertain. From germline, CDR1 is SGDLS and CDR2 YYNGEE. V lost 0 bases, J lost 6 bases, and 13 bases lay in between. The CDR3 length is 15 residues. DNA for the CDR3: TGTGCCAGCAGCGTAGAGGCGGGTCCGACTCAGCCCCAGCATTTT. Protein sequence: CASSVEAGPTQPQHF. Full variable domain (remainder filled in from reference TRBV9 and TRBJ1-5): DSGVTQTPKHLITATGQRVTLRCSPRSGDLSVYWYQQSLDQGLQFLIQYYNGEERAKGNILERFSAQQFPDLHSELNLSSLELGDSALYFCASSVEAGPTQPQHFGDGTRLSIL.

For the CDR3, the DNA is TGTGCCAGCAGCCCGGACTGGGGGACCCAGTACTTC. Amino acids: CASSPDWGTQYF. The chain joins TRBV11-2 to TRBJ2-5; TRBD2 might be the D (5 bases). Germline V gives CDR1 SGHAT, CDR2 FQNNGV. CDR3 length equals 12 residues. Between the trimmed V and J ends, which lost 5 bases and 7 bases, there was a span of 11 bases.

The rearrangement links TRBV19 to TRBJ1-2; 8 bases align to TRBD1. Germline-derived CDR1 and CDR2 are LNHDA and SQIVND (reference sequence). Trimming took 4 bases from V and 6 from J; bases not matched to a gene: 7. There are 14 residues in the CDR3. CDR3 coding DNA: TGTGCCAGTAGTACACGACCGACAGGGGATGGCTACACCTTC. Protein product: CASSTRPTGDGYTF.

The rearrangement joins TRBV6-5 to TRBJ2-1; D uncertain. From germline, CDR1 is MNHEY and CDR2 SVGAGI. V lost 6 bases, J lost 6 bases, and 12 bases lay in between. This CDR3 is built from 13 residues. The CDR3 sequence is CASSRPPGNEQFF. CDR3 nucleotide sequence: TGTGCCAGCAGCAGGCCACCAGGCAATGAGCAGTTCTTC.

CDR3 sequence (DNA): TGTGCCAGCAGCATTTACCGGGACATCGAGGACGAGCAGTACTTC. Protein: CASSIYRDIEDEQYF. The V and J genes are TRBV7-9 and TRBJ2-7; D perhaps matches TRBD1 (6 bases). Deletions cut 5 bases from V and 5 bases from J, with 19 bases between. The CDR3 sequence is 15 residues long. CDR1 SEHNR and CDR2 FQNEAQ come from the germline V gene (reference sequence).

This sequence joins TRBV6-6 and TRBJ1-6; TRBD1 is a possible D gene (5 bases). The V and J ends lost 6 bases and 10 bases respectively, with 16 bases between them. CDR1 is MNHNY and CDR2 is SVGAGI in the germline V gene (reference sequence). The CDR3 runs 14 residues. The CDR3 DNA reads as TGTGCCAGCAGCCTCCAGGGAAGTCACTCACCCCTCCACTTT. It yields the protein CASSLQGSHSPLHF.

Comment on this clone: A much larger clone differs from this one at a single base, so this may be a read error. V is TRBV4-1 and J is TRBJ2-5; 8 bases match TRBD1. This CDR3 is 15 amino acids long. Losses at the gene ends were 3 bases for V and 0 bases for J; bases not matched to a gene: 3. CDR1 is MGHRA, CDR2 YSYEKL, per germline. The CDR3 protein is CASSQVDRDQETQYF. The DNA of the CDR3 is TGCGCCAGCAGCCAGGTGGACAGGGACCAAGAGACCCAGTACTTC.

This sequence joins TRBV5-4 and TRBJ2-3, with TRBD2 matching over 7 bases. CDR3 length equals 15 residues. The J segment lost 5 bases and the V segment lost 1 base, leaving 7 bases of the junction unmatched. Germline loops: CDR1 SGHNT, CDR2 YYREEE (reference sequence). CDR3: CASSLMAGARDTQYF. In DNA form, the CDR3 reads TGTGCCAGCAGCTTGATGGCGGGAGCGAGAGATACGCAGTATTTT.

The V gene is TRBV6-7, the J gene TRBJ2-2, with a tentative D call TRBD2 (6 bases). TRBV6-7 is designated an ORF whose function remains uncertain. V dropped 4 bases and J dropped 5 bases, with 14 bases sitting between them. The CDR3 sequence is 15 residues long. The CDR3: CASSLGSGWTGELFF. The CDR3 DNA follows: TGTGCCAGCAGTTTGGGTAGCGGATGGACCGGGGAGCTGTTTTTT.

J is TRBJ1-3 and V is TRBV4-1, with D possibly matching TRBD1 (6 bases). The CDR3 consists of 19 residues. Germline V lookup: CDR1 MGHRA, CDR2 YSYEKL. V lost 4 bases to trimming and J lost 3 bases, with 25 bases between them. CDR3 bases: TGCGCCAGCAGCCCTTGGGGCAGGGGTTCTGATTTTATTGGAAACACCATATATTTT. Translated, it gives CASSPWGRGSDFIGNTIYF.

V gene TRBV30 combines with J gene TRBJ2-3; 8 positions match TRBD2. The CDR3 is 18 residues long. CDR1 GTSNPN and CDR2 SVGIG come from the germline V gene (reference sequence). The trim removed 2 bases at V and 3 bases at J, leaving 16 bases unmatched. DNA of the CDR3: TGTGCCTGGAGTCGGGATTTACTTTTGCGGGAGGCGACAGATACGCAGTATTTT. Amino acids: CAWSRDLLLREATDTQYF.

The chain combines TRBV10-3 with TRBJ2-3; D might be TRBD2 (5 bases). Germline V gene data show CDR1 as ENHRY and CDR2 as SYGVKD. The CDR3 contains 14 residues. V shed 2 bases and J shed 0 bases, with 6 bases lying between them. CDR3 bases: TGTGCCATCAGTGAGGAGGGCAGCACAGATACGCAGTATTTT. Translated: CAISEEGSTDTQYF.

V gene TRBV14 combines with J gene TRBJ2-3; the D gene is possibly TRBD2 (6 bases). Trimming took off 6 bases at V and 3 bases at J, with 10 bases between the two ends. The CDR3 extends over 13 amino acids. Germline CDR1 is SGHDN and CDR2 is FVKESK. The CDR3 DNA sequence: TGTGCCAGCAGTCGACTAGGTACAGATACGCAGTATTTT. Translation: CASSRLGTDTQYF.

V gene TRBV30 combines with J gene TRBJ2-3; 8 nucleotides align to TRBD2. The J segment lost 0 bases and the V segment lost 6 bases, leaving 8 bases of the junction unmatched. The CDR3 totals 15 residues. Germline lookup yields CDR1 GTSNPN and CDR2 SVGIG (reference sequence). The CDR3 here is CACSVAGSSTDTQYF. Written as DNA, the CDR3 is TGTGCCTGTTCCGTAGCGGGATCTAGCACAGATACGCAGTATTTT.

This chain connects TRBV6-5 to TRBJ1-1; D remains unclear. V dropped 5 bases and J dropped 4 bases, with 14 bases sitting between them. Germline-derived CDR1 and CDR2 are MNHEY and SVGAGI. The CDR3 totals 14 residues. The CDR3 DNA follows: TGTGCCAGCAGTCACCTCGAGGGAGGCACTGAAGCTTTCTTT. Residues: CASSHLEGGTEAFF.

This clone is a singleton in its sample. The rearrangement uses TRBV2 and TRBJ1-2, with a weak D call TRBD1 (5 bases). Trimming removed 0 bases from V and 7 bases from J, with 15 bases in between. CDR3 length: 15 amino acids. CDR1 and CDR2 (germline): SNHLY, FYNNEI. The CDR3 DNA sequence: TGTGCCAGCAGTGAAGCCGCAGGGAAAGGTGGTGGCTACACCTTC. Its translation: CASSEAAGKGGGYTF.

The chain recombines TRBV10-1 with TRBJ2-2, with D uncertain. The V and J ends lost 0 bases and 7 bases respectively, with 12 bases between them. CDR3 length: 15 residues. Germline lookup yields CDR1 WNHNN and CDR2 SYGVQD (reference sequence). This CDR3 reads CASSESKGDIGELFF. The DNA for the CDR3 is TGCGCCAGCAGTGAGTCGAAAGGTGATATCGGGGAGCTGTTTTTT.

The chain recombines TRBV13 with TRBJ2-3, with D possibly TRBD1 on 6 matching bases. V dropped 4 bases and J dropped 0 bases, with 17 bases sitting between them. Germline V gives CDR1 PRHDT, CDR2 FYEKMQ (reference sequence). The CDR3 covers 17 residues. The CDR3 coding sequence is TGTGCCAGCAGCTCGAGGACAGCCACAACTAGCACAGATACGCAGTATTTT. Its translation: CASSSRTATTSTDTQYF.

This rearrangement joins TRBV4-1 to TRBJ2-2; D not resolved. Looked up from germline, CDR1 is MGHRA and CDR2 is YSYEKL. The CDR3 spans 15 residues. The germline V and J ends were trimmed by 1 base and 5 bases, with 11 bases remaining between them. CDR3 sequence reads: CASSQVVTPTGELFF. CDR3 DNA sequence: TGCGCCAGCAGCCAAGTTGTAACTCCTACCGGGGAGCTGTTTTTT.

The count of this clone is one. This could be a read error, since a much larger clone is one nucleotide away. The chain carries TRBV7-2 and TRBJ2-3, with no clear D. V was pared by 5 bases and J by 2 bases, with 2 bases between. The CDR3 is 11 residues long. In germline, CDR1 is SGHTA, CDR2 FQGNSA. The CDR3 is CASSVTDTQYF. CDR3 nucleotides: TGTGCCAGCAGCGTCACAGATACGCAGTATTTT.